This entry concerns a single T cell receptor beta chain. This sample is part of a study of control samples from healthy donors and cancer patients. Generated by immunoSEQ multiplex PCR, the TCRdb table keeps only in-frame clones and is missing some. The repertoire consists of about 64,000 clones, with 92% occurring once and the leading ten covering approximately 1.5%. Germline CDR1 reads SGHVS; CDR2 reads FQNEAQ. The CDR3 has 14 amino acids. Trimming removed 2 bases from V and 0 bases from J, with 5 bases in between. The sequence was obtained from a man aged 40-55 years with colorectal cancer. This chain connects TRBV7-8 to TRBJ1-3; no clear D. Sample: PBMCs. The CDR3 is CASSLRPSGNTIYF. The CDR3 DNA is TGTGCCAGCAGCTTAAGACCCTCTGGAAACACCATATATTTT.